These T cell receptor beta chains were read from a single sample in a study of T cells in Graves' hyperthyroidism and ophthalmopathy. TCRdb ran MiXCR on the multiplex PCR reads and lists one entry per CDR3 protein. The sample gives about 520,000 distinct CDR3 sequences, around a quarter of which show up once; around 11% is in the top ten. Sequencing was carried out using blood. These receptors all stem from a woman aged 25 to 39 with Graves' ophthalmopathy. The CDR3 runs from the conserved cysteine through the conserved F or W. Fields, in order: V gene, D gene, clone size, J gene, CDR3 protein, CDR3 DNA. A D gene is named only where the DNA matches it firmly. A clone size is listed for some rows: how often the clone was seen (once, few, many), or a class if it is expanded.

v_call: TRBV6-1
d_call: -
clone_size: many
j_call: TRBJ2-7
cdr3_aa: CASKAYEQYF
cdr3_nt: TGTGCCAGCAAAGCCTACGAGCAGTACTTC

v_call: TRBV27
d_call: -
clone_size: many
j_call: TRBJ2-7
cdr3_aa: CASSRGESQQYF
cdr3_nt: TGTGCCAGCAGTCGGGGTGAGTCGCAGCAGTACTTC

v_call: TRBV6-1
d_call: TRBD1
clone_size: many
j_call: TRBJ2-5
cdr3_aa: CASSQSSYRDRVGETQYF
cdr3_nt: TGTGCCAGCAGTCAATCTTCTTACCGGGACAGGGTCGGAGAGACCCAGTACTTC

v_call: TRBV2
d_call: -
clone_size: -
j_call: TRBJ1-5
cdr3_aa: CASSRAQGTVNQPQHF
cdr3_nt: TGTGCCAGCAGCAGAGCCCAGGGAACGGTCAATCAGCCCCAGCATTTT

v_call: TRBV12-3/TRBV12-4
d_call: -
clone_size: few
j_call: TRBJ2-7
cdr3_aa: CASSSGPGEQYF
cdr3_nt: TGTGCCAGCAGTTCCGGACCGGGTGAGCAGTACTTC

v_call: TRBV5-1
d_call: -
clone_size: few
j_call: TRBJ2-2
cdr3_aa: CASQDRTGNTGELFF
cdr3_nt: TGCGCCAGCCAGGATCGGACGGGCAACACCGGGGAGCTGTTTTTT

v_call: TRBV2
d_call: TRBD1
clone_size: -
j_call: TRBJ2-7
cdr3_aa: CASSPTGGVVNEQYF
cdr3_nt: TGTGCCAGCAGTCCTACAGGGGGCGTAGTGAACGAGCAGTACTTC

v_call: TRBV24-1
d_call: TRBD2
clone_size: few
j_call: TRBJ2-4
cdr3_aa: CATEGGGPTGQNIQYF
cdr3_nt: TGTGCCACCGAGGGCGGGGGGCCCACCGGCCAAAACATTCAGTACTTC

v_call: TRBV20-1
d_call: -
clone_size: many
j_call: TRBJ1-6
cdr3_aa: CSTGRPYNSPLHF
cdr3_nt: TGCAGTACCGGACGGCCTTATAATTCACCCCTCCACTTT

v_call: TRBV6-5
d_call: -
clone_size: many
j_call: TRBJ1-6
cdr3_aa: CASSYSDRSVAPLHF
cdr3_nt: TGTGCCAGCAGTTACTCGGACAGATCGGTAGCACCCCTCCACTTT

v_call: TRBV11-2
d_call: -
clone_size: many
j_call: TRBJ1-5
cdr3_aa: CASSLLGQNNQPQHF
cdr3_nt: TGTGCCAGCAGCTTATTAGGCCAGAACAATCAGCCCCAGCATTTT

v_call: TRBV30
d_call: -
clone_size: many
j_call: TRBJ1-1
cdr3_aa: CAWSVPPGGTEAFF
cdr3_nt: TGTGCCTGGAGTGTACCCCCGGGGGGCACTGAAGCTTTCTTT

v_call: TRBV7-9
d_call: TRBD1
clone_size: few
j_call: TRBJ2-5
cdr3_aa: CASSGTLGGRETQYF
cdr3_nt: TGTGCCAGCAGCGGGACCCTAGGGGGCCGAGAGACCCAGTACTTC

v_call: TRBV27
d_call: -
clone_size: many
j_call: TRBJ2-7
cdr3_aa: CASSLSVVGGGPSYEQYF
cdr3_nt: TGTGCCAGCAGTTTATCAGTGGTTGGGGGCGGCCCGTCCTACGAGCAGTACTTC

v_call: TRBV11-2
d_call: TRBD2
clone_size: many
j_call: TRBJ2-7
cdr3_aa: CASSFLAGAYYEQYF
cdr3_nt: TGTGCCAGCAGCTTCCTAGCGGGGGCCTACTACGAGCAGTACTTC

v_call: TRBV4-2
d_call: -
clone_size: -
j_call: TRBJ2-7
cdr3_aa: CASSQDLGAYEQYF
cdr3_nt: TGTGCCAGCAGCCAAGATCTCGGCGCATACGAGCAGTACTTC

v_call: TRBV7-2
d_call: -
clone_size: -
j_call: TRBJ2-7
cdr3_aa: CASSYGLGSYEQYF
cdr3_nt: TGTGCCAGCAGCTACGGACTTGGGTCCTACGAGCAGTACTTC

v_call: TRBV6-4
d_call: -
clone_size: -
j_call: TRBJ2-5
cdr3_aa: CASSRTLTGETQYF
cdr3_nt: TGTGCCAGCAGTCGGACATTGACTGGAGAGACCCAGTACTTC

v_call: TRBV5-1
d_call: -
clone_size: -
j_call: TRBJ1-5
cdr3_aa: CASSPGDVWLHQPQHF
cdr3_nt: TGCGCCAGCAGCCCCGGGGACGTGTGGCTTCATCAGCCCCAGCATTTT

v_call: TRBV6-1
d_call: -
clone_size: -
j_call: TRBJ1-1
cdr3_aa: CASSGPGKRVMNTEAFF
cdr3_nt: TGTGCCAGCAGTGGGCCGGGCAAGAGGGTCATGAACACTGAAGCTTTCTTT

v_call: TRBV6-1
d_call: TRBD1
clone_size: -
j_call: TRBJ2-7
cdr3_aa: CASSGQGARHEQYF
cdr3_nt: TGTGCCAGCAGTGGTCAGGGGGCGCGTCACGAGCAGTACTTC

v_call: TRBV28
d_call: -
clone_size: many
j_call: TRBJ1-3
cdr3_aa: CASSFQGGSSGNTIYF
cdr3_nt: TGTGCCAGCAGTTTTCAGGGAGGGAGCTCTGGAAACACCATATATTTT

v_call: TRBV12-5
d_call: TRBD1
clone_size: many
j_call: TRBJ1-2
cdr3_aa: CASGLVLGTGESGYTF
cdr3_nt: TGTGCTAGTGGTTTGGTACTTGGGACAGGGGAGTCTGGCTACACCTTC

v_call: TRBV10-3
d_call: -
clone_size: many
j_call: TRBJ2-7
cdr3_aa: CAISVGTAITYEQYF
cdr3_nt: TGTGCCATCAGTGTAGGAACAGCGATTACCTACGAGCAGTACTTC

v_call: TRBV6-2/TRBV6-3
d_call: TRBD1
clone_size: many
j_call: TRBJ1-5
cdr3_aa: CASSQPGQSSQPQHF
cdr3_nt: TGTGCCAGCAGTCAACCGGGACAGTCATCTCAGCCCCAGCATTTT

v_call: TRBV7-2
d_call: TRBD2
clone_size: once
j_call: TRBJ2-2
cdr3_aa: CASSSAETGEGGELFF
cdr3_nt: TGTGCCAGCAGCTCAGCAGAGACCGGGGAGGGCGGGGAGCTGTTTTTT

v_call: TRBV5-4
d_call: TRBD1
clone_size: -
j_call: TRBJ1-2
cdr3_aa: CSSSMTGGYYGYTF
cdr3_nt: TGTTCCAGCAGCATGACAGGGGGCTACTATGGCTACACCTTC

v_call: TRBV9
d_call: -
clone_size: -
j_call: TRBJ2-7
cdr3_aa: CASSAGDAYEQYF
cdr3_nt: TGTGCCAGCAGCGCGGGGGACGCCTACGAGCAGTACTTC

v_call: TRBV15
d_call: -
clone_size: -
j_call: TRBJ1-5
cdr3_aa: CATAPGVLGNQPQHF
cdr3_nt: TGTGCCACCGCCCCCGGGGTGTTAGGCAATCAGCCCCAGCATTTT

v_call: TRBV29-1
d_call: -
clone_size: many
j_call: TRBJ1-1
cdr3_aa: CSVKTAYTEAFF
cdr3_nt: TGCAGCGTTAAGACAGCATACACTGAAGCTTTCTTT

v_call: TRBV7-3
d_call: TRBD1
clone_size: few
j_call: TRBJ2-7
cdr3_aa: CASSPGRGLLYEQYF
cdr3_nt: TGTGCCAGCAGCCCCGGCAGGGGGCTCCTCTACGAGCAGTACTTC